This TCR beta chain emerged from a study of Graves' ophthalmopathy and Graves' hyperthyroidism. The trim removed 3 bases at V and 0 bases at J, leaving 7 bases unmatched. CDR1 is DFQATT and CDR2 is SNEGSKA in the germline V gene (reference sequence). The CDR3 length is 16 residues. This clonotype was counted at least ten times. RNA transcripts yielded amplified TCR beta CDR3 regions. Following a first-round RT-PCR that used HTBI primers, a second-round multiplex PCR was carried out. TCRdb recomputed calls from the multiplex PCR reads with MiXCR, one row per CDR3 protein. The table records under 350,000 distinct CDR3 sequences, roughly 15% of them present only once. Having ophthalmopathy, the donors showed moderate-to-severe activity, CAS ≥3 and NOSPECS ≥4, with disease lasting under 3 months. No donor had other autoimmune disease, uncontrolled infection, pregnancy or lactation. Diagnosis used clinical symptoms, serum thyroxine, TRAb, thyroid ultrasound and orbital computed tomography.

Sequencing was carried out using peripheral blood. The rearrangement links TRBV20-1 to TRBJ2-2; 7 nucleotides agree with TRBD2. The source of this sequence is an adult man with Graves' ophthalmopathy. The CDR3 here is CSARSRGTANTGELFF. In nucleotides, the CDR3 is TGCAGTGCTAGGTCGCGGGGGACCGCGAACACCGGGGAGCTGTTTTTT.